This entry lists 5 T cell receptor beta chains sequenced from one sample in a study of blood T cell repertoires in COVID-19. Profiled with immunoSEQ multiplex PCR; TCRdb holds only in-frame clones, not every one. The sample holds some 160,000 clones; roughly 74% are singletons and the top ten take about 14%. Sequencing was carried out using peripheral blood. These TCRs come from an elderly woman with acute or convalescent COVID-19.

Only a few counts were recorded for this clone. This specimen includes other DNA sequences encoding the same CDR3. The chain combines TRBV11-2 with TRBJ1-3; D not resolved. CDR3 length: 14 amino acids. V was clipped by 3 bases and J by 0 bases, with 6 bases between them. Germline V gene lookup returns CDR1 SGHAT and CDR2 FQNNGV. CDR3 in DNA: TGTGCCAGCAGCTTGGGCAGCTCTGGAAACACCATATATTTT. Translating gives CASSLGSSGNTIYF.

The rearrangement uses TRBV7-6 and TRBJ1-4, with 7 bases matching TRBD1. Germline CDR1 SGHVS, CDR2 FNYEAQ. CDR3 length: 15 amino acids. V lost 1 base and J lost 3; bases outside the gene matches: 2. CDR3 bases: TGTGCCAGCAGCTTAGGTGGGACAGCTAATGAAAAACTGTTTTTT. Protein sequence: CASSLGGTANEKLFF.

This chain's CDR3 is CASSGLAGLSYEQYF. The CDR3, as DNA: TGTGCCAGTTCGGGACTAGCGGGTTTATCCTACGAGCAGTACTTC. This chain connects TRBV28 to TRBJ2-7; the match to TRBD2 covers 12 bases. Germline CDR1 is MDHEN and CDR2 is SYDVKM. The ends lost 9 bases at V and 1 base at J; junction bases unmatched: 7. The CDR3 runs to 15 residues.

The chain employs TRBV19 and TRBJ2-2; 8 bases are shared with TRBD2. Germline loops: CDR1 LNHDA, CDR2 SQIVND (reference sequence). This CDR3 region has 15 residues. V shed 5 bases, J shed 7 bases, and the junction held 9 bases outside the gene matches. CDR3: CASSPRLAPIGELFF. The DNA for the CDR3 is TGTGCCAGTAGTCCGAGACTAGCGCCGATCGGGGAGCTGTTTTTT.

V and J are TRBV4-1 and TRBJ1-3, with D perhaps matching TRBD1 (6 bases). From germline, CDR1 is MGHRA and CDR2 YSYEKL. The V end was cut by 0 bases, the J end by 0 bases, with 12 bases between. This CDR3 is 17 amino acids long. The CDR3 DNA reads as TGCGCCAGCAGCCAAGATCCTGGGACACCCTCTGGAAACACCATATATTTT. Translating it yields CASSQDPGTPSGNTIYF.